The entry below describes one TCR beta chain. Its antigen is still unknown. A read error is likely, as this CDR3 ends without the conserved phenylalanine or tryptophan. The sample belongs to a study of molecular identifiers for immune sequencing clone quantification (dated 2018 in TCRdb). About the study as a whole: In a replicate experiment, RNA from around 20,000 or 100,000 naive CD8 T cells was split into five aliquots, four of which were sequenced. This methods study used CD8 T cells to benchmark TCR RNA copy counting and molecular-identifier clustering-based TCR repertoire sequencing (MIDCIRS). What the authors observed across the whole study: Highly expanded clone sizes could be underestimated if identical TCR molecules share a barcode. Spiked-in Jurkat TCR RNA equal to a single cell's worth was reported to be detectable even within 1,100,000 naive CD8 T cells. When barcode sub-clustering was omitted, TCR diversity was inflated by chimeric consensus sequences, with chimeras reaching as high as 47%. In CMV-specific effector cells, clones with more than 20 RNA copies accounted for over 97% of molecules, whereas in naive cells such clones accounted for under 1%. Naive libraries contained spiked-in Jurkat TCR RNA (approximately ten copies' worth), which is not part of the donor repertoire. Modeling gave around 2.7 recovered TCR RNA copies per cell versus 8 to 10 by digital PCR, implying roughly 30% capture efficiency.

Libraries of naive CD8 T cells were built from anywhere between about 17,000 and 1,000,000 sorted cells, with 10%, 30% or 50% of the purified RNA used. Naive CD8 T cells were FACS-sorted as CD8+CD4-CCR7+CD45RA+ on a BD FACSAria II into RLT Plus buffer. Approximately 9 TCR copies' worth of Jurkat RNA were spiked into roughly 20,000-1,000,000 naive CD8 T cell samples to test detection sensitivity. Enrichment of CD8 T cells was done with RosetteSep CD8+ T Cell Enrichment Cocktail plus Ficoll-Paque, and ACK red cell lysis came afterward. The library came from PCR. Sequencing instrument: Illumina HiSeq 4000. Bulk TCR libraries were generated as previously described, with the TCR primers listed in Table S5 used. The Qiagen AllPrep DNA/RNA kit was used to purify total RNA. Reads from multiple sequencing runs of the same library were pooled before analysis. On the study's bioinformatics: Reads were retained only if the reads had an exact TCR constant sequence, and the retained reads were trimmed to 150 nt and grouped according to their 12-nt molecular barcodes. Reads in each barcode group were sub-clustered using a 15% Levenshtein threshold, and a quality-weighted consensus sequence was built for each RNA molecule. Non-functional sequences were excluded, and lower-count sequences lying one edit away from another sequence were also excluded. Based on fitting two negative binomial distributions, any barcode sub-cluster with under 20% of the maximum read count was discarded. Clones were called with MiXCR by TCRdb after fastp trimmed the public reads at Q25, and only in-frame beta chains were retained. One record per CDR3 amino acid sequence lists the most common genes and DNA. The V and J calls follow TCRdb's processing rather than the paper's. Within this sample are just under 65,000 distinct CDR3 sequences, with about 19% of them counted one time only. 1.4% of the sample lies in the top ten.

Compared with germline, V lacks 4 bases and J lacks 7 bases; bases without a gene match: 6. The CDR3 sequence runs 14 residues, both termini included. Only the CDR3 DNA stays, 42 bases, in frame from base 1. CDR1 and CDR2, looked up from the germline V gene, are MNHEY and SVGAGI. The source of this sequence is a human donor in good health. Some libraries in this study had Jurkat cell RNA spiked in. The sequenced sample was naive CD8+ T cells from blood, with Jurkat cell RNA spiked in. The meaning of the sample's cell subset or site label: FACS-sorted CD8+CD4-CCR7+CD45RA+ naive T cells. The chain is made from TRBV6-5 and TRBJ1-5, with TRBD1 matching 8 junction bases. CDR3 sequence: CASSSGQGWQPQHS. The DNA is as follows: TGTGCCAGCAGTTCCGGACAGGGCTGGCAGCCCCAGCATTCT.